One T cell receptor (beta chain) is described in this entry. This clonotype has ten or more counts. No cognate antigen has been identified for it. No qualities accompany the bases; no much larger clone lies one base away. Stable Graves' hyperthyroidism was defined as no progression to ophthalmopathy during 18 months of follow-up. The hyperthyroidism patients were between 18 and 65 years old and newly diagnosed, with a disease duration of less than 2 months. The study excluded patients with uncontrolled infections, other autoimmune diseases, pregnancy or lactation. Clinical symptoms, serum thyroxine and TRAb, thyroid ultrasound, and orbital computed tomography formed the basis for the diagnoses. Ficoll-Paque density gradient centrifugation was used to isolate PBMCs from approximately 10 ml of fresh peripheral blood. Total RNA was extracted with Trizol reagent, and quality was checked on an Agilent 2100 Bioanalyzer.

These data belong to a study of T cells in Graves' hyperthyroidism and ophthalmopathy (dated by TCRdb to about 2019). Describing the broader study: Peripheral blood was collected at initial diagnosis, before any treatment. TCR Vbeta CDR3 sequencing of 140 or so peripheral blood samples (over 40 ophthalmopathy, approximately 80 hyperthyroidism and around 17 progressor patients) is reported in the paper. To identify distinguishing TCR V-J signatures, a discovery cohort of 100 patients was used, comprising 43 with Graves' ophthalmopathy and around 60 with stable Graves' hyperthyroidism. After sampling, hyperthyroidism patients received methimazole starting at 30 mg daily, and ophthalmopathy patients received high-dose intravenous methylprednisolone. Prospective prediction of ophthalmopathy was tested in an independent validation cohort consisting of 18 to 20 hyperthyroidism patients and 15 to 17 patients who later progressed to ophthalmopathy. Thyroid tissue and blood T-cell repertoires from over 5 Graves' hyperthyroidism patients were also compared in the study. The approximately 95 discovery patients were divided at random into training and test sets in a 7:3 ratio. The paper's findings and limits, for the study overall: Most expanded thyroid clonotypes (frequency above 0.001) were also detected in blood, a finding suggesting that blood repertoires may reflect thyroid immune responses. In validation, the model predicted progression to ophthalmopathy with over 65% sensitivity and about 73% specificity, a median of about six months before onset. Sample size was not statistically predetermined, and blinding of investigators to group allocation was not performed. Ophthalmopathy was separated from stable hyperthyroidism by a 13 V-J signature model, with roughly 88% sensitivity and about 81% specificity obtained in cross-validation and 80%/75% obtained in testing.

From its cysteine to its phenylalanine, the CDR3 spans 16 amino acids. CDR3 DNA only is kept here, 48 bases in frame from base 1. V loses 8 bases at its end and J loses 4 bases; junction bases beyond the gene matches: 13. Per the germline V gene, SNHLY is the CDR1 and FYNNEI is the CDR2. TCR beta CDR3 regions were amplified from RNA transcripts. A first-round RT-PCR of the TCR CDR3 used the HTBI primer set with the Qiagen OneStep RT-PCR kit. Libraries were constructed in a second round of multiplex PCR, after which size selection and purification were carried out. The libraries were sequenced on an Illumina HiSeq2000 using paired-end 100 bp reads. Concerning the study's data processing: SOAPnuke was used to process the raw data, with reads discarded if the reads contained adapters or uncalled bases, had a mean Phred below 15, or lacked an exact constant-primer or identifier match. COPE v1.2.5 was used to merge high-quality paired reads, and clonotypes were defined as unique nucleotide sequences. Clonotypes were aligned to IMGT TRBV, TRBD and TRBJ reference segments using MiTCR v1.1. The analysis was restricted to V-J combinations with a frequency above 0.0001, which together covered approximately 99% of the repertoires. The TCS score was defined as the ratio of F50 (clonal expansion) to E x V (chaos), calculated using BLOSUM62-based TCRdist between CDR3 peptides within each V-J. Welch's t-statistics and random forest reduced roughly 540 V-J features to some 14, which were used in a naive Bayes classifier (R e1071). The raw public data were reprocessed by TCRdb itself: fastp quality trimming at Q25, MiXCR clonotype calling, in-frame beta chains only. All rows with the same CDR3 protein become a single entry with the most common DNA and genes. The V and J calls were determined by TCRdb, not by the authors. The sample table holds about 360,000 distinct CDR3 sequences, of which less than 15% were seen once. Of the sample, 9.2% is held by the ten largest clones.

Recombination connected TRBV2 to TRBJ2-1, with 8 middle bases fitting TRBD1. This TCR was sampled from a woman in her late teens or twenties with Graves' hyperthyroidism. Sequenced input: blood. The CDR3 reads CASADLGTGKYNEQFF. The nucleotide sequence reads TGTGCCAGCGCTGACCTCGGGACAGGAAAATACAATGAGCAGTTCTTC.